These 24 T cell receptor beta chains share one sample of origin, sequenced in a study of identical twins (TCRdb year 2016). Library preparation was by 5' RACE. Sequenced on an Illumina HiSeq 2000. TCRdb reprocessing: public reads trimmed at Q25 with fastp, clones called with MiXCR, in-frame beta chains kept. CDR3 protein duplicates are merged, each entry listing the most common genes and DNA. Within this sample are about 890,000 distinct CDR3 sequences, with approximately 13% of them counted one time only. The ten most abundant clones make up about 1.5% of the sample. This sample was shared with a second study, whose subject was yellow fever vaccine responses in identical twins.

The specimen was PBMCs. These receptors all stem from a woman younger than 30 in good health.

This clonotype was observed at least ten times. The chain employs TRBV5-1 and TRBJ2-1; TRBD2 matches 7 bases. Germline V gene sequence: CDR1 SGHRS, CDR2 YFSETQ. This CDR3 comprises 17 residues. Germline trimming cut 3 bases from V and 2 bases from J; bases unmatched to any gene: 11. The CDR3 protein is CASSSRASGKTYNEQFF. The DNA of the CDR3 is TGCGCCAGCAGCTCCCGGGCTAGCGGAAAAACCTACAATGAGCAGTTCTTC.

V gene TRBV3-1 combines with J gene TRBJ1-1; D gene uncertain. The CDR3 loop spans 16 amino acids. Germline V gene data show CDR1 as LGHDT and CDR2 as YNNKEL (reference sequence). V was pared by 0 bases and J by 0 bases, with 11 bases between. The CDR3 nucleotides read TGTGCCAGCAGCCAAGAGAAGGGAAGTATGAACACTGAAGCTTTCTTT. This sequence encodes CASSQEKGSMNTEAFF.

Only a few counts were recorded for this clonotype. This chain uses TRBV7-9 with TRBJ2-7; D call uncertain. This CDR3 has 13 amino acids. The V gene lost 5 bases and the J gene lost 6 bases, with 14 bases spanning the gap. The germline V gene encodes CDR1 SEHNR and CDR2 FQNEAQ (reference sequence). CDR3 in DNA: TGTGCCAGCAGCCCCTCGGCGGTAGGCGAGCAGTACTTC. It specifies CASSPSAVGEQYF.

A few counts support this clonotype. The chain recombines TRBV28 with TRBJ2-3; no clear D. With 7 bases removed from V and 8 bases from J, the gap between germline ends came to 10 bases. The V gene's germline CDR1 is MDHEN and CDR2 SYDVKM. The CDR3 is 11 residues long. CDR3 bases: TGTGCCAGCACGTCCCAAAGTACGCAGTATTTT. Protein product: CASTSQSTQYF.

This chain links TRBV28 with TRBJ2-1; D not resolved. V was pared by 4 bases and J by 0 bases, with 16 bases between. CDR3 size: 17 residues. Per the germline V gene, CDR1 is MDHEN and CDR2 is SYDVKM. CDR3 in DNA: TGTGCCAGCAGTTCCCGTTGGGGTCGTAACTCCTACAATGAGCAGTTCTTC. Amino acids: CASSSRWGRNSYNEQFF. The complete variable domain, with remaining parts taken from reference TRBV28 and TRBJ2-1, reads DVKVTQSSRYLVKRTGEKVFLECVQDMDHENMFWYRQDPGLGLRLIYFSYDVKMKEKGDIPEGYSVSREKKERFSLILESASTNQTSMYLCASSSRWGRNSYNEQFFGPGTRLTVL.

This clonotype occurred a few times. The V and J genes are TRBV4-2 and TRBJ2-3; 8 nucleotides agree with TRBD2. The trim removed 1 base at V and 1 base at J, leaving 16 bases unmatched. This CDR3 region has 20 residues. Germline lookup yields CDR1 LGHNA and CDR2 YNFKEQ. CDR3 protein: CASSQVDRLGLGGGTDTQYF. DNA for the CDR3: TGTGCCAGCAGCCAAGTCGACCGTCTGGGACTAGGAGGGGGCACAGATACGCAGTATTTT.

This sequence joins TRBV5-6 and TRBJ1-1, with TRBD1 matching 7 bases. Trimming cost V 4 bases and J 6 bases; bases outside gene matches: 9. The CDR3 is made up of 14 amino acids. Germline V gene sequence: CDR1 SGHDT, CDR2 YYEEEE. CDR3 sequence reads: CASSPTGPYPEAFF. The CDR3 DNA is TGTGCCAGCAGCCCGACAGGGCCCTACCCTGAAGCTTTCTTT.

V is TRBV4-1 and J is TRBJ2-2, with 7 bases fitting TRBD1. Germline CDR1 and CDR2: MGHRA and YSYEKL. V was pared by 2 bases and J by 2 bases, with 5 bases of the junction left unmatched. This CDR3 spans 16 amino acids. The CDR3 protein is CASSQFSGGNTGELFF. In DNA, the CDR3 is TGCGCCAGCAGCCAATTCTCAGGGGGAAACACCGGGGAGCTGTTTTTT.

With respect to this clonotype: The germline gene is not matched at one end of the junction; a read error may be the cause. The chain uses TRBV3-1 and TRBJ2-3; the D gene is possibly TRBD2 (5 bases). The germline gives CDR1 LGHDT, CDR2 YNNKEL (reference sequence). This CDR3 is 17 amino acids long. The CDR3 DNA reads as TGTGCCAGCACCCAAGATCTTGGAGGTCACAGCACAGATACGCAGTATTTT. This codes for CASTQDLGGHSTDTQYF.

This clonotype was seen more than once but under ten times. The chain couples TRBV7-9 to TRBJ1-2; possible D gene TRBD1, 5 bases. This CDR3 has 15 residues. CDR1 is SEHNR and CDR2 is FQNEAQ in the germline V gene (reference sequence). V shed 3 bases and J shed 2 bases, with 13 bases lying between them. In DNA form, the CDR3 reads TGTGCCAGCAGCTTTCTAGAGGGGCCAAACTATGGCTACACCTTC. Its translation is CASSFLEGPNYGYTF. Combining the CDR3 with reference TRBV7-9 and TRBJ1-2 gives the whole variable domain DTGVSQNPRHKITKRGQNVTFRCDPISEHNRLYWYRQTLGQGPEFLTYFQNEAQLEKSRLLSDRFSAERPKGSFSTLEIQRTEQGDSAMYLCASSFLEGPNYGYTFGSGTRLTVV.

The gene calls are TRBV12-3 or TRBV12-4 and TRBJ2-7; 9 bases match TRBD1. The CDR3 length is 18 residues. Trimming removed 4 bases from V and 2 bases from J; junction bases left unmatched: 15. The CDR3 bases are TGTGCCAGCAGTTCAATACCCCCCGGGGGACAGGGCACCTACGAGCAGTACTTC. This sequence encodes CASSSIPPGGQGTYEQYF.

At least ten counts were recorded for this clonotype. The CDR3 DNA follows: TGCGCCAGCAGCCAAGATCGGGACAGGGCGTACAATGAGCAGTTCTTC. Residues: CASSQDRDRAYNEQFF. The V call is TRBV4-1, the J call TRBJ2-1, with 9 bases that match TRBD1. Germline V gene lookup returns CDR1 MGHRA and CDR2 YSYEKL. V shed 0 bases and J 4 bases; nucleotides not matched to a gene: 4. The CDR3 is 16 amino acids.

The sample holds a few counts of this clonotype. The chain uses TRBV19 and TRBJ1-2; D gene ambiguous. The CDR3 covers 16 residues. Germline V gives CDR1 LNHDA, CDR2 SQIVND (reference sequence). Between the trimmed V and J ends, which lost 1 base and 0 bases, there was a span of 12 bases. The CDR3 sequence is CASSIGSSGANYGYTF. The CDR3 nucleotides are TGTGCCAGTAGTATAGGCAGCTCTGGGGCTAACTATGGCTACACCTTC.

CDR3 DNA: TGTGCCAGCAGTTCGGGACAGGGGTCCCCTGGGGCCAACGTCCTGACTTTC. It translates to CASSSGQGSPGANVLTF. J is TRBJ2-6 and V is TRBV28; TRBD1 matches at 10 bases. This CDR3 region has 17 residues. V lost 4 bases and J lost 2; bases outside the gene matches: 5. Germline lookup yields CDR1 MDHEN and CDR2 SYDVKM.

This sequence joins TRBV5-1 and TRBJ2-1, with 9 bases matching TRBD1. Germline CDR1 SGHRS, CDR2 YFSETQ. V lost 7 bases, J lost 10 bases, and 12 bases stayed unmatched. The CDR3 is made up of 14 amino acids. The CDR3, as DNA: TGCGCCAGCGCCACAGGGGGCGCGGCGGGCGAGCAGTTCTTC. Its translation is CASATGGAAGEQFF.

This clonotype was observed a few times. The chain uses TRBV18 and TRBJ2-7, with D possibly called TRBD1 or TRBD2 (5 bases each). The CDR3 is made up of 14 amino acids. From germline, CDR1 is KGHSH and CDR2 LQKENI. V dropped 6 bases and J dropped 5 bases, with 17 bases sitting between them. The CDR3 region has the DNA TGTGCCAGCTCCCCCCGGGGCTCCGAGGACGAGCAGTACGTC. Amino acid sequence: CASSPRGSEDEQYV.

A few counts support this clonotype. The genes are TRBV27 and TRBJ2-1; perhaps TRBD1 as D (5 bases). Trimming cost V 2 bases and J 5 bases, with 13 bases left between them. Germline V gene data show CDR1 as MNHEY and CDR2 as SMNVEV (reference sequence). The CDR3 length is 15 residues. CDR3 bases: TGTGCCAGCAGTTTACTCATTGACAGACACAATGAGCAGTTCTTC. Translation: CASSLLIDRHNEQFF.

The chain carries TRBV28 and TRBJ1-1; 12 bases are shared with TRBD1. Germline V CDR1 and CDR2: MDHEN, SYDVKM. V shed 6 bases, J shed 0 bases, and the junction held 17 bases outside the gene matches. CDR3 length: 20 residues. The CDR3 here is CASRTSRSSGTGGMNTEAFF. Written as DNA, the CDR3 is TGTGCCAGCAGGACCTCCAGAAGCTCCGGGACAGGGGGCATGAACACTGAAGCTTTCTTT.

This clonotype was picked up a small number of times. The rearrangement joins TRBV20-1 to TRBJ2-5; D uncertain. CDR1 and CDR2 from the germline V gene are DFQATT and SNEGSKA (reference sequence). This CDR3 region has 15 residues. V lost 0 bases and J 2 bases, leaving 13 bases between the germline ends. CDR3 region: CSARDWSTQQETQYF. CDR3 bases: TGCAGTGCTAGAGATTGGTCGACCCAGCAAGAGACCCAGTACTTC.

The chain combines TRBV6-5 with TRBJ2-2; D is perhaps TRBD2 (6 bases). The CDR3 extends over 13 amino acids. Germline V lookup: CDR1 MNHEY, CDR2 SVGAGI. Trimming shortened V by 3 bases and J by 7 bases, and 9 bases separated the two germline ends. CDR3 sequence reads: CASSYHGSGELFF. The CDR3 coding sequence is TGTGCCAGCAGTTATCACGGGAGCGGGGAGCTGTTTTTT.

There are many counts of this clonotype. The chain is built from TRBV4-1 and TRBJ1-2; perhaps TRBD1 as D (6 bases). Germline V CDR1 and CDR2: MGHRA, YSYEKL. Trimming removed 2 bases from V and 0 bases from J, with 7 bases in between. This CDR3 contains 14 residues. CDR3 nucleotides: TGCGCCAGCAGCCAACAGGGGACTAACTATGGCTACACCTTC. This encodes CASSQQGTNYGYTF.

The chain combines TRBV5-4 with TRBJ2-2; perhaps D is TRBD1 or TRBD2 (5 bases each). V was cut by 0 bases and J by 6 bases, with 12 bases left in between. CDR1 is SGHNT, CDR2 YYREEE, per germline (reference sequence). CDR3 size: 15 residues. As DNA, the CDR3 is TGTGCCAGCAGCTTGGTCGGGCTGGGGGCCGGGGAGCTGTTTTTT. Translated: CASSLVGLGAGELFF.

The chain joins TRBV7-9 to TRBJ2-7, with D tentatively TRBD2 (5 bases). V was clipped by 8 bases and J by 2 bases, with 13 bases between them. CDR3 length: 13 amino acids. Germline-derived CDR1 and CDR2 are SEHNR and FQNEAQ (reference sequence). The CDR3 spells CASEGGEAYEQYV. As DNA, the CDR3 is TGTGCCAGCGAGGGTGGAGAGGCCTACGAGCAGTACGTC.

The chain joins TRBV6-5 to TRBJ1-6; 9 bases line up with TRBD1. V gave up 2 bases and J gave up 10 bases; unmatched junction bases: 6. Germline CDR1 MNHEY, CDR2 SVGAGI. The length of the CDR3 is 15 residues. This CDR3 reads CASSYQRDRASPLHF. DNA for the CDR3: TGTGCCAGCAGTTACCAGAGGGACAGGGCCTCACCCCTCCACTTT.